This TCR beta chain is from a study of blood T cell repertoires in COVID-19. Germline V gene lookup returns CDR1 MGHRA and CDR2 YSYEKL. Trimming at V came to 4 bases and at J to 4 bases, leaving 9 bases not matched to a gene. The CDR3 length is 15 residues. Profiling relied on immunoSEQ multiplex PCR, and the TCRdb table lists in-frame clones only, not all of them. The table has 78,000 or so clones, over 70% seen once. The sequencing sample was made of peripheral blood. The sequence came from a man aged 80 or over with acute or convalescent COVID-19. The V gene is TRBV4-1, the J gene TRBJ1-2, with TRBD1 matching over 7 bases. CDR3 in amino acids: CASSPSRQGGYGYTF. CDR3 nucleotides: TGCGCCAGCAGCCCCTCGAGACAGGGAGGCTATGGCTACACCTTC.